The 25 T cell receptor beta chains presented below share a single source sample, sequenced in a study of blood T cell repertoires in COVID-19. Clones were sequenced by immunoSEQ multiplex PCR, and TCRdb holds only the in-frame ones, with some missing. The sample has 250,000 or so clones; 80% to 90% are singletons. The specimen was peripheral blood. Receptor source: a woman aged 35 to 49 who had recovered from COVID-19.

V usage is TRBV5-1 and J usage is TRBJ2-3; 11 bases match TRBD2. Germline V CDR1 and CDR2: SGHRS, YFSETQ. The J segment lost 2 bases and the V segment lost 2 bases, leaving 4 bases of the junction unmatched. The length of the CDR3 is 16 residues. The CDR3 loop reads CASSFTSGGNTDTQYF. The CDR3 DNA reads as TGCGCCAGCAGCTTTACTAGCGGGGGAAACACAGATACGCAGTATTTT.

This clone was picked up one time. The chain combines TRBV27 with TRBJ1-6; TRBD1 agrees at 11 bases. V was pared by 5 bases and J by 5 bases, with 8 bases of the junction left unmatched. The CDR3 runs to 17 residues. Germline V gene data show CDR1 as MNHEY and CDR2 as SMNVEV (reference sequence). Written as DNA, the CDR3 is TGTGCCAGCAGTCGGGACAGGGGGACAAGAAATAATTCACCCCTCCACTTT. Translation gives CASSRDRGTRNNSPLHF.

V gene TRBV7-3 combines with J gene TRBJ1-1, with a weak D call TRBD1 (5 bases). This CDR3 has 13 residues. The germline CDR1 and CDR2 sequences are SGHTA and FQGTGA. V was cut by 4 bases and J by 1 base, with 7 bases left in between. CDR3 sequence reads: CASSYTGNTEAFF. The CDR3 coding sequence is TGTGCCAGCAGCTACACAGGGAACACTGAAGCTTTCTTT.

This CDR3 reads CASSQVVFPPGELFF. For the CDR3, the DNA is TGCGCCAGCAGCCAAGTAGTATTCCCGCCCGGGGAGCTGTTTTTT. The V call is TRBV4-3, the J call TRBJ2-2; unclear D gene. Trimming removed 1 base at V and 6 bases at J, with 12 bases between. CDR1 LGHNA and CDR2 YSLEER come from the germline V gene. CDR3 length: 15 residues.

This chain joins TRBV30 and TRBJ1-4; D not certain. V lost 7 bases and J lost 8, with 14 bases in between. This CDR3 contains 12 residues. Germline CDR1 and CDR2: GTSNPN and SVGIG (reference sequence). Here the CDR3 DNA reads TGTGCCTATCTGGTGCCGGGGGAAAAACTGTTTTTT. Translating gives CAYLVPGEKLFF. Using reference TRBV30 and TRBJ1-4 for the parts outside the CDR3, the full variable domain is SQTIHQWPATLVQPVGSPLSLECTVEGTSNPNLYWYRQAAGRGLQLLFYSVGIGQISSEVPQNLSASRPQDRQFILSSKKLLLSDSGFYLCAYLVPGEKLFFGSGTQLSVL.

This clone came up once. The genes are TRBV13 and TRBJ1-4; 7 bases line up with TRBD1. The V gene's germline CDR1 is PRHDT and CDR2 FYEKMQ (reference sequence). This CDR3 has 14 amino acids. V dropped 6 bases and J dropped 6; count of bases not matched to a gene: 7. CDR3 protein: CASRETGRDEKLFF. The CDR3, as DNA: TGTGCCAGCAGAGAGACAGGGAGAGATGAAAAACTGTTTTTT. Looking up the rest from reference TRBV13 and TRBJ1-4 gives the full variable domain: AAGVIQSPRHLIKEKRETATLKCYPIPRHDTVYWYQQGPGQDPQFLISFYEKMQSDKGSIPDRFSAQQFSDYHSELNMSSLELGDSALYFCASRETGRDEKLFFGSGTQLSVL.

The chain recombines TRBV27 with TRBJ2-7; TRBD1 matches at 9 bases. CDR3 length: 14 residues. The junction had 8 bases not matched to a gene; V was cut back by 4 bases and J by 7 bases. Germline lookup yields CDR1 MNHEY and CDR2 SMNVEV (reference sequence). The DNA for the CDR3 is TGTGCCAGCAGTTCGGGACAGGGCTTTAGGGAGCAGTACTTC. Translating gives CASSSGQGFREQYF.

This chain connects TRBV13 to TRBJ1-1, with D possibly matching TRBD1 (5 bases). V gave up 3 bases and J gave up 1 base, with 15 bases separating them. Germline V lookup: CDR1 PRHDT, CDR2 FYEKMQ (reference sequence). CDR3 size: 16 residues. CDR3 sequence reads: CASSFSGGQGNTEAFF. The CDR3 bases are TGTGCCAGCAGCTTTTCCGGTGGGCAGGGGAACACTGAAGCTTTCTTT.

The chain combines TRBV27 with TRBJ2-1, with 10 bases fitting TRBD1. The V and J ends lost 6 bases and 8 bases, in that order; junction bases with no gene match: 13. Germline CDR1 and CDR2: MNHEY and SMNVEV (reference sequence). This CDR3 region has 16 residues. The CDR3 loop reads CASRGGQGQTGYEQFF. CDR3 nucleotides: TGTGCCAGCAGGGGGGGACAGGGGCAGACGGGGTATGAGCAGTTCTTC.

The rearrangement joins TRBV11-2 to TRBJ2-7, with D tentatively TRBD1 (6 bases). Germline V gene lookup returns CDR1 SGHAT and CDR2 FQNNGV. Trimming cost V 5 bases and J 2 bases, with 19 bases left between them. The CDR3 runs to 16 residues. The CDR3 DNA reads TGTGCCAGCAGCCGACGCGCTACAGGGACAACCTACGAGCAGTACTTC. As protein: CASSRRATGTTYEQYF.

The chain joins TRBV5-1 to TRBJ1-2; D remains ambiguous. Trimming pared 0 bases from V and 5 bases from J, leaving 8 bases between. Germline V gives CDR1 SGHRS, CDR2 YFSETQ. The CDR3 contains 13 residues. The CDR3 bases are TGCGCCAGCAGCTTGGTGGCTCCGTATGGCTACACCTTC. It encodes CASSLVAPYGYTF.

V is TRBV12-5 and J is TRBJ1-2; D ambiguous. V lost 5 bases and J 6 bases, leaving 22 bases between the germline ends. The CDR3 spans 16 residues. Germline CDR1 reads LGHNT; CDR2 reads FRNRAP. CDR3 sequence reads: CASGVPTGRWAHGYTF. The CDR3 bases are TGTGCTAGTGGTGTACCCACGGGGAGGTGGGCCCATGGCTACACCTTC. The full variable domain, its missing parts supplied by reference TRBV12-5 and TRBJ1-2, is DARVTQTPRHKVTEMGQEVTMRCQPILGHNTVFWYRQTMMQGLELLAYFRNRAPLDDSGMPKDRFSAEMPDATLATLKIQPSEPRDSAVYFCASGVPTGRWAHGYTFGSGTRLTVV.

The gene calls are TRBV5-5 and TRBJ2-5; 8 nucleotides agree with TRBD1. CDR1 is SGHKS, CDR2 YYEKEE, per germline (reference sequence). V trimming: 4 bases; J trimming: 2 bases; junction bases outside the gene matches: 4. CDR3 length: 14 amino acids. The CDR3 reads CASSQGQAQETQYF. CDR3 nucleotide sequence: TGTGCCAGCAGCCAGGGACAGGCACAAGAGACCCAGTACTTC. Combining the CDR3 with reference TRBV5-5 and TRBJ2-5 gives the whole variable domain DAGVTQSPTHLIKTRGQQVTLRCSPISGHKSVSWYQQVLGQGPQFIFQYYEKEERGRGNFPDRFSARQFPNYSSELNVNALLLGDSALYLCASSQGQAQETQYFGPGTRLLVL.

The chain employs TRBV30 and TRBJ2-3; TRBD2 matches at 9 bases. The CDR3 contains 13 residues. Trimming removed 3 bases from V and 8 bases from J; junction bases left unmatched: 6. Germline V gene sequence: CDR1 GTSNPN, CDR2 SVGIG (reference sequence). The CDR3 loop reads CAWRLTSGGTQYF. The CDR3 coding sequence is TGTGCCTGGAGGCTGACTAGCGGAGGTACGCAGTATTTT.

The V and J genes are TRBV6-6 and TRBJ1-1; the D gene is possibly TRBD1 (6 bases). Trimming took off 7 bases at V and 5 bases at J, with 20 bases between the two ends. The germline gives CDR1 MNHNY, CDR2 SVGAGI (reference sequence). This CDR3 spans 15 amino acids. The CDR3 DNA reads TGTGCCAGCAAGGGGACACCATCGATAGGGACTGAAGCTTTCTTT. This translates into CASKGTPSIGTEAFF.

This rearrangement joins TRBV20-1 to TRBJ2-3; the match to TRBD2 covers 12 bases. The CDR3 length is 16 residues. Germline assignment: CDR1 DFQATT and CDR2 SNEGSKA (reference sequence). After removal of 3 bases from V and 2 bases from J, the junction contained 6 bases not matched to a gene. The CDR3 reads CSASRASGGATDTQYF. CDR3 nucleotides: TGCAGTGCTAGTCGTGCTAGCGGGGGGGCCACAGATACGCAGTATTTT.

This chain joins TRBV4-3 and TRBJ2-7; D might be TRBD1 (7 bases). V was shortened by 0 bases and J by 5 bases, with 14 bases between the two germline ends. The CDR3 is made up of 15 amino acids. From germline, CDR1 is LGHNA and CDR2 YSLEER. As DNA, the CDR3 is TGCGCCAGCAGCCAAGAAGCCAGGGGGGTTCACGAGCAGTACTTC. Residues: CASSQEARGVHEQYF.

The chain links TRBV2 to TRBJ1-1, with a weak D call TRBD1 (5 bases). The germline V and J ends were trimmed by 4 bases and 0 bases, with 9 bases remaining between them. CDR3 size: 14 residues. The germline CDR1 and CDR2 sequences are SNHLY and FYNNEI. The CDR3 loop reads CASSVRQLNTEAFF. The CDR3 DNA is TGTGCCAGCAGTGTTCGACAGCTGAACACTGAAGCTTTCTTT.

The rearrangement links TRBV5-6 to TRBJ2-7; a weak D match, TRBD1 (6 bases). The CDR3 has 14 residues. V was trimmed by 2 bases and J by 2 bases, leaving 11 bases between them. CDR1 is SGHDT and CDR2 is YYEEEE in the germline V gene. The CDR3 reads CASSFWDMPYEQYF. CDR3 sequence (DNA): TGTGCCAGCAGCTTCTGGGACATGCCCTACGAGCAGTACTTC.

This sequence joins TRBV5-6 and TRBJ2-1; weak D call: TRBD2 (6 bases). Germline V lookup: CDR1 SGHDT, CDR2 YYEEEE. This CDR3 has 15 residues. The germline V and J ends were trimmed by 0 bases and 0 bases, with 7 bases remaining between them. The CDR3 spells CASSLADYSYNEQFF. The CDR3 coding sequence is TGTGCCAGCAGCTTGGCGGACTACTCCTACAATGAGCAGTTCTTC.

The chain uses TRBV7-2 and TRBJ2-2, with 8 bases that match TRBD2. This CDR3 is built from 17 residues. Germline lookup yields CDR1 SGHTA and CDR2 FQGNSA. Trimming took 2 bases from V and 5 from J; bases not matched to a gene: 10. This CDR3 is CASSLRFGTSFTGELFF. The CDR3 region has the DNA TGTGCCAGCAGCTTAAGGTTCGGGACTAGTTTTACCGGGGAGCTGTTTTTT.

The gene calls are TRBV19 and TRBJ1-5; no clear D gene. This CDR3 is 15 amino acids long. V lost 3 bases and J 6 bases, leaving 15 bases between the germline ends. From germline, CDR1 is LNHDA and CDR2 SQIVND (reference sequence). The chain's CDR3 is CASSIFATGSQPQHF. For the CDR3, the DNA is TGTGCCAGTAGTATTTTTGCAACGGGTAGTCAGCCCCAGCATTTT.

This rearrangement joins TRBV7-8 to TRBJ1-5; a possible D gene is TRBD1 (5 bases). V lost 5 bases to trimming and J lost 7 bases, with 15 bases between them. This CDR3 is 14 amino acids long. Germline CDR1 is SGHVS and CDR2 is FQNEAQ. The CDR3 DNA reads TGTGCCAGCAGCGTCGTCGGGGGAAGGCAGCCCCAGCATTTT. This gives the protein CASSVVGGRQPQHF.

This sequence joins TRBV5-1 and TRBJ2-3; D is uncertain. The CDR3 sequence is 13 residues long. The germline CDR1 and CDR2 sequences are SGHRS and YFSETQ. V dropped 0 bases and J dropped 5 bases, with 7 bases sitting between them. DNA for the CDR3: TGCGCCAGCAGCTTGGCCGGTGGAGATACGCAGTATTTT. It is translated as CASSLAGGDTQYF.

Points on this clone: The sample carries other DNA sequences with the same CDR3. The CDR3 sequence: CASSVDGASNQPQHF. In DNA, the CDR3 is TGTGCCAGCAGCGTAGACGGAGCCAGCAATCAGCCCCAGCATTTT. The rearrangement links TRBV9 to TRBJ1-5; D is ambiguous. Deletions cut 0 bases from V and 1 base from J, with 8 bases between. Germline values: CDR1 SGDLS, CDR2 YYNGEE. This CDR3 is 15 amino acids long. Filled out from reference TRBV9 and TRBJ1-5, the complete variable domain reads DSGVTQTPKHLITATGQRVTLRCSPRSGDLSVYWYQQSLDQGLQFLIQYYNGEERAKGNILERFSAQQFPDLHSELNLSSLELGDSALYFCASSVDGASNQPQHFGDGTRLSIL.